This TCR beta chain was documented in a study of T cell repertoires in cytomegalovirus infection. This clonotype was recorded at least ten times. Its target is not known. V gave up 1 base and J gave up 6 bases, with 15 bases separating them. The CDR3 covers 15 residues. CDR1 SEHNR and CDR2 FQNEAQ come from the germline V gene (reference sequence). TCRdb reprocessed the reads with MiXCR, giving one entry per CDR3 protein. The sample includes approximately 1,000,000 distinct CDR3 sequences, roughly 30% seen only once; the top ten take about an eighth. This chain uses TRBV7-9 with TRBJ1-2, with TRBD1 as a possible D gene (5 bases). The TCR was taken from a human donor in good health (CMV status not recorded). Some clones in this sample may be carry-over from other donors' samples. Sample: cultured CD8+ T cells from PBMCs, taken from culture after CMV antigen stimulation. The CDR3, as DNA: TGTGCCAGCAGCTTAGAAGGGGATTCGGCGGATGGCTACACCTTC. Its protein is CASSLEGDSADGYTF.